Presented here are 6 T cell receptor beta chains from one specimen sequenced in a study of beta chain features in type 1 diabetes. Expressed TCRB transcripts were sequenced because the entire RNA isolate underwent reverse transcription. Produced via immunoSEQ multiplex PCR; TCRdb's table is partial and in-frame only. The repertoire has 150,000 or so clones, around a tenth of them found once; the top ten carry 0.55% to 0.85%. Sequencing used central memory CD4+ T cells from blood. These receptors originate from a man younger than 30 in good health.

The table lists this clone with a few counts. The chain links TRBV18 to TRBJ2-5; 14 nucleotides line up with TRBD2. The CDR3 is 17 residues long. The ends lost 5 bases at V and 3 bases at J; junction bases unmatched: 8. CDR1 and CDR2 (germline): KGHSH, LQKENI. The CDR3 loop reads CASSSTSGGAKEETQYF. The CDR3 region has the DNA TGTGCCAGCTCATCGACTAGCGGGGGGGCCAAGGAAGAGACCCAGTACTTC.

The J gene is TRBJ2-2, the V gene TRBV6-1; D unclear. Germline CDR1 is MNHNS and CDR2 is SASEGT. This CDR3 region has 14 residues. The V and J ends lost 0 bases and 4 bases respectively, with 6 bases between them. The CDR3 sequence: CASSEAEITGELFF. The CDR3 coding sequence is TGTGCCAGCAGTGAAGCAGAGATCACCGGGGAGCTGTTTTTT.

This clone has more than one count but fewer than ten. The rearrangement joins TRBV11-1 to TRBJ2-3; perhaps TRBD1 as D (6 bases). This CDR3 has 17 amino acids. Trimming left V 5 bases short and J 0 bases short, with 18 bases between. Germline loops: CDR1 SGHAT, CDR2 FQDESV (reference sequence). DNA of the CDR3: TGTGCCAGCAGCGCAAAAACAGGGCCTTCTAGCACAGATACGCAGTATTTT. Amino acids: CASSAKTGPSSTDTQYF. Filled out from reference TRBV11-1 and TRBJ2-3, the complete variable domain reads EAEVAQSPRYKITEKSQAVAFWCDPISGHATLYWYRQILGQGPELLVQFQDESVVDDSQLPKDRFSAERLKGVDSTLKIQPAELGDSAMYLCASSAKTGPSSTDTQYFGPGTRLTVL.

This clone was detected a few times. V usage is TRBV30 and J usage is TRBJ2-1, with 16 bases identical to TRBD2. CDR1 is GTSNPN, CDR2 SVGIG, per germline (reference sequence). V gave up 4 bases and J gave up 6 bases; unmatched junction bases: 6. The CDR3 is made up of 16 amino acids. CDR3 bases: TGTGCCTGGAACGCCGGGACTAGCGGGGGGGCCAATGAGCAGTTCTTC. Protein: CAWNAGTSGGANEQFF.

In its sample, this clone was seen a few times. The J gene is TRBJ1-1, the V gene TRBV6-5, with D possibly TRBD1 on 6 matching bases. V was trimmed by 5 bases and J by 1 base, leaving 11 bases between them. CDR3 length: 14 residues. From germline, CDR1 is MNHEY and CDR2 SVGAGI. This CDR3 is CASSKGQKNTEAFF. The CDR3 DNA is TGTGCCAGCAGTAAAGGACAGAAGAACACTGAAGCTTTCTTT.

V and J are TRBV30 and TRBJ1-6; a possible D gene is TRBD1 (5 bases). CDR3 size: 15 residues. The germline V gene has CDR1 GTSNPN and CDR2 SVGIG (reference sequence). Trimming shortened V by 4 bases and J by 9 bases, and 19 bases separated the two germline ends. The CDR3 region has the DNA TGTGCCTGGACAAGGGGAAAGGGGCCTGGTTCACCCCTCCACTTT. Translated: CAWTRGKGPGSPLHF.